This T cell receptor (beta chain) is drawn from a study of brain T cells in children with intractable seizures. Germline V gene sequence: CDR1 KGHDR, CDR2 SFDVKD. The CDR3 contains 15 residues. Trimming shortened V by 0 bases and J by 2 bases, and 8 bases separated the two germline ends. Sequencing was performed with immunoSEQ multiplex PCR; in TCRdb, only in-frame clones are kept and a portion is missing. This sample yields about 80,000 clones, of which under 95% are seen a single time; around 24% belongs to the top ten. Before surgery, patients took at least one anti-epileptic drug. The chain combines TRBV24-1 with TRBJ2-3; D is undetermined. This clonotype was obtained from a girl aged 2-10 years with Rasmussen encephalitis and intractable seizures. The sequences come from peripheral blood, collected at surgery. CDR3 nucleotide sequence: TGTGCCACCAGTGATTTGAGGGTAGACACAGATACGCAGTATTTT. Amino acids: CATSDLRVDTDTQYF.